The 8 T cell receptor beta chains below come from one sample, sequenced in a study of blood T cell repertoires in COVID-19. The repertoire was sequenced with immunoSEQ multiplex PCR; TCRdb's copy has only in-frame clones and lacks some. Found here are 150,000 to 200,000 clones, about 89% of them singletons; the top ten hold approximately 0.8%. Material: PBMCs or T cells enriched from blood (not recorded which). The receptors come from a woman between 18 and 30 years old who had recovered from COVID-19.

This clone was seen only a few times. The chain employs TRBV6-2 or TRBV6-3 and TRBJ2-7, with D possibly being TRBD1 (5 bases). Germline V gives CDR1 MNHEY, CDR2 SVGEGT. CDR3 length: 13 residues. Trimming stripped 0 bases from V and 2 bases from J, with 5 bases between. The CDR3 here is CASSYSDTYEQYF. The CDR3 region has the DNA TGTGCCAGCAGTTACTCGGACACCTACGAGCAGTACTTC.

The chain employs TRBV28 and TRBJ2-7; 8 positions agree with TRBD1. The CDR3 loop spans 15 amino acids. Trimming cost V 6 bases and J 2 bases; bases outside gene matches: 9. Per the germline V gene, CDR1 is MDHEN and CDR2 is SYDVKM. CDR3 DNA: TGTGCCAGCAGGGATGGACAGGGAAGGGCCTACGAGCAGTACTTC. This sequence encodes CASRDGQGRAYEQYF.

The chain carries TRBV24-1 and TRBJ1-5; the match to TRBD1 covers 7 bases. The germline gives CDR1 KGHDR, CDR2 SFDVKD. V shed 3 bases and J 6 bases; nucleotides not matched to a gene: 4. The CDR3 runs 14 residues. CDR3 sequence (DNA): TGTGCCACCAGTGATCCCGACAGGGCTCAGCCCCAGCATTTT. This sequence encodes CATSDPDRAQPQHF.

J is TRBJ2-3 and V is TRBV9, with TRBD1 identical over 8 bases. With V trimmed by 3 bases and J by 7 bases, 7 bases remained unmatched. This CDR3 comprises 14 residues. Germline V gene data show CDR1 as SGDLS and CDR2 as YYNGEE. The CDR3: CASSAVQGGNTQYF. CDR3 DNA sequence: TGTGCCAGCAGCGCTGTACAGGGGGGAAATACGCAGTATTTT.

The V gene is TRBV18, the J gene TRBJ1-1; D not certain. Trimming pared 2 bases from V and 4 bases from J, leaving 8 bases between. CDR3 length: 13 residues. Germline-derived CDR1 and CDR2 are KGHSH and LQKENI. DNA of the CDR3: TGTGCCAGCTCACCAGGGCCGAGCACTGAAGCTTTCTTT. It specifies CASSPGPSTEAFF.

This clone appeared a few times. This rearrangement joins TRBV6-2 or TRBV6-3 to TRBJ1-5, with 11 bases lining up with TRBD1. V was clipped by 6 bases and J by 2 bases; unmatched bases: 9. Germline CDR1 and CDR2: MNHEY and SVGEGT. This CDR3 comprises 17 residues. The DNA of the CDR3 is TGTGCCAGCAGCCTAGGACAGGGGGCAGGGGGCAATCAGCCCCAGCATTTT. Protein product: CASSLGQGAGGNQPQHF.

CDR3 in DNA: TGCGCCAGCAGCCACCGGAGGGAGCGCGGTTTAAACACTGAAGCTTTCTTT. It codes for CASSHRRERGLNTEAFF. The chain recombines TRBV4-1 with TRBJ1-1; no clear D. The CDR3 runs to 17 residues. Germline V lookup: CDR1 MGHRA, CDR2 YSYEKL. Trimming took 3 bases from V and 2 from J, leaving 19 bases between them.

V usage is TRBV28 and J usage is TRBJ1-5, with TRBD1 matching 11 bases. The CDR3 spans 14 residues. With V trimmed by 11 bases and J by 2 bases, 5 bases remained unmatched. Germline V gene data show CDR1 as MDHEN and CDR2 as SYDVKM. CDR3 coding DNA: TGTGCCGGACGGACAGGGGGCGGCAATCAGCCCCAGCATTTT. Translation gives CAGRTGGGNQPQHF.